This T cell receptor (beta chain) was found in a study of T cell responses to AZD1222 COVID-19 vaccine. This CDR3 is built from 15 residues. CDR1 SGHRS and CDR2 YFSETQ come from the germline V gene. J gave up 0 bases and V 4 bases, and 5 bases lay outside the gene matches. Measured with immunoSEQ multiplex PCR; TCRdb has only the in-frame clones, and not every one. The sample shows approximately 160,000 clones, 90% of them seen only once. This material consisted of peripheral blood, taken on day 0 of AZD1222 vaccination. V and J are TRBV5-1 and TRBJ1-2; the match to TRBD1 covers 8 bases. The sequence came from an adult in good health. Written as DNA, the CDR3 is TGCGCCAGCAGCCCCGGGACAGGACCTAACTATGGCTACACCTTC. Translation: CASSPGTGPNYGYTF.